This is a list of T cell receptor beta chains from one sample in a study of shared clonotypes between healthy human individuals. TCRdb's copy holds only in-frame clones and misses some; the assay was immunoSEQ multiplex PCR. Of a few million clones listed, about 90% are singletons. Sequences were obtained from naive CD4+ T cells from PBMCs. These receptors came from a man aged 18 to 35 in good health. Some clones in this sample may be carry-over from other donors' samples. CDR3s include the opening cysteine and the closing phenylalanine or tryptophan. Fields, in order: J gene, D gene, V gene, clone size, CDR3 protein, CDR3 DNA. A D gene is named only where the DNA matches it firmly. Not every row has a clone size; where given, it reads once, few, many or a size class.

J gene: TRBJ1-2
D gene: TRBD1
V gene: TRBV6-6
clone size: .
CDR3 protein: CASSSDRVGYGYTF
CDR3 DNA: TGTGCCAGCAGTTCAGACAGGGTGGGCTATGGCTACACCTTC

J gene: TRBJ2-7
D gene: TRBD2
V gene: TRBV6-1
clone size: .
CDR3 protein: CASSGAWGGSSYEQYF
CDR3 DNA: TGTGCCAGCAGTGGAGCGTGGGGCGGGAGTTCCTACGAGCAGTACTTC

J gene: TRBJ2-7
D gene: TRBD2
V gene: TRBV29-1
clone size: .
CDR3 protein: CSVAYGTSGTYEQYF
CDR3 DNA: TGCAGCGTTGCGTATGGGACTAGCGGAACCTACGAGCAGTACTTC

J gene: TRBJ2-3
D gene: TRBD2
V gene: TRBV10-3
clone size: .
CDR3 protein: CVITRGREGLRSTDTQYF
CDR3 DNA: TGTGTCATCACCCGTGGGCGGGAGGGCCTGCGGAGCACAGATACGCAGTATTTT

J gene: TRBJ2-1
D gene: TRBD2
V gene: TRBV27
clone size: .
CDR3 protein: CASSSRELAGTYNEQFF
CDR3 DNA: TGTGCCAGCAGCTCGAGAGAGTTAGCGGGGACCTACAATGAGCAGTTCTTC

J gene: TRBJ2-5
D gene: .
V gene: TRBV7-3
clone size: .
CDR3 protein: CASSLSEYETQYF
CDR3 DNA: TGTGCCAGCAGCTTATCCGAGTATGAGACCCAGTACTTC

J gene: TRBJ2-2
D gene: TRBD2
V gene: TRBV7-3
clone size: few
CDR3 protein: CASSLSGSGELFF
CDR3 DNA: TGTGCCAGCAGCCTCAGCGGGAGCGGGGAGCTGTTTTTT

J gene: TRBJ2-1
D gene: .
V gene: TRBV9
clone size: .
CDR3 protein: CASSPGSSYNEQFF
CDR3 DNA: TGTGCCAGCAGTCCTGGGAGCTCCTACAATGAGCAGTTCTTC

J gene: TRBJ2-1
D gene: .
V gene: TRBV19
clone size: once
CDR3 protein: CASSTLGLNEQFF
CDR3 DNA: TGTGCCAGTAGTACACTAGGACTGAATGAGCAGTTCTTC

J gene: TRBJ1-1
D gene: TRBD1
V gene: TRBV5-1
clone size: .
CDR3 protein: CASSPEGATETEAFF
CDR3 DNA: TGCGCCAGCAGCCCAGAGGGGGCAACGGAGACTGAAGCTTTCTTT

J gene: TRBJ2-6
D gene: .
V gene: TRBV9
clone size: .
CDR3 protein: CASTRGGANVLTF
CDR3 DNA: TGTGCCAGCACTCGGGGTGGGGCCAACGTCCTGACTTTC

J gene: TRBJ2-3
D gene: .
V gene: TRBV27
clone size: .
CDR3 protein: CASSLGYADTQYF
CDR3 DNA: TGTGCCAGCAGTTTAGGGTATGCAGATACGCAGTATTTT

J gene: TRBJ2-1
D gene: TRBD2
V gene: TRBV29-1
clone size: .
CDR3 protein: CSGGGYNEQFF
CDR3 DNA: TGCAGCGGCGGGGGCTACAATGAGCAGTTCTTC

J gene: TRBJ1-1
D gene: .
V gene: TRBV14
clone size: .
CDR3 protein: CASSHEGGATEAFF
CDR3 DNA: TGTGCCAGCAGCCATGAGGGGGGGGCGACTGAAGCTTTCTTT

J gene: TRBJ2-5
D gene: TRBD1
V gene: TRBV18
clone size: .
CDR3 protein: CASSPLLTGAKETQYF
CDR3 DNA: TGTGCCAGCTCACCACTTCTGACAGGGGCGAAAGAGACCCAGTACTTC

J gene: TRBJ2-3
D gene: .
V gene: TRBV12-5
clone size: .
CDR3 protein: CASAKGTLTDTQYF
CDR3 DNA: TGTGCTAGTGCTAAGGGGACCCTGACAGATACGCAGTATTTT

J gene: TRBJ2-1
D gene: .
V gene: TRBV7-2
clone size: .
CDR3 protein: CASSLKFMGGQVSNEQFF
CDR3 DNA: TGTGCCAGCAGCTTAAAGTTCATGGGGGGCCAGGTTTCCAATGAGCAGTTCTTC